These T cell receptor beta chains were read from a single sample in a study of beta chain features in type 1 diabetes. Some clones are missing from TCRdb's copy, which holds only in-frame ones; the method was immunoSEQ multiplex PCR. This sample yields approximately 730,000 clones, of which 13% are seen a single time; less than 0.025% belongs to the top ten. Sequenced input: naive CD4+ T cells from blood. These receptors were obtained from a man aged 18 to 29 with type 1 diabetes. Both conserved end residues are part of each CDR3. The order of the fields is V gene, J gene, CDR3 protein.

v_gene: TRBV6-1; j_gene: TRBJ2-5; CDR3aa: CAGQTGRTETQYF
v_gene: TRBV7-9; j_gene: TRBJ1-4; CDR3aa: CASSRAGGTEKLFF
v_gene: TRBV18; j_gene: TRBJ1-1; CDR3aa: CASSPFGQGGTEAFF
v_gene: TRBV29-1; j_gene: TRBJ1-5; CDR3aa: CSVGGGVGQPQHF
v_gene: TRBV30; j_gene: TRBJ1-5; CDR3aa: CAWSVPAGLSNQPQHF
v_gene: TRBV25-1; j_gene: TRBJ1-1; CDR3aa: CASSSLGTAQNTEAFF
v_gene: TRBV4-2; j_gene: TRBJ1-4; CDR3aa: CASSQRDSGEKLFF
v_gene: TRBV5-1; j_gene: TRBJ2-5; CDR3aa: CASSLAVGNQETQYF
v_gene: TRBV2; j_gene: TRBJ1-3; CDR3aa: CASSDWGNTIYF
v_gene: TRBV11-1; j_gene: TRBJ1-6; CDR3aa: CASSATGTALSALHF
v_gene: TRBV9; j_gene: TRBJ1-1; CDR3aa: CASSSQGFTEAFF
v_gene: TRBV7-2; j_gene: TRBJ1-2; CDR3aa: CAGGTGEGYTF
v_gene: TRBV6-6; j_gene: TRBJ1-5; CDR3aa: CASSLQTGTNQPQHF
v_gene: TRBV5-4; j_gene: TRBJ2-1; CDR3aa: CASSPQGGDEQFF
v_gene: TRBV7-3; j_gene: TRBJ2-3; CDR3aa: CASSLTGGTDTQYF
v_gene: TRBV30; j_gene: TRBJ1-5; CDR3aa: CAWSVGHISNQPQHF
v_gene: TRBV30; j_gene: TRBJ1-3; CDR3aa: CAWTPGQGRGNTIYF
v_gene: TRBV2; j_gene: TRBJ2-6; CDR3aa: CASSWDSTSGANVLTF
v_gene: TRBV30; j_gene: TRBJ2-2; CDR3aa: CAWRTGSMLGGELFF
v_gene: TRBV9; j_gene: TRBJ1-6; CDR3aa: CASSAGTASRSYNSPLHF
v_gene: TRBV30; j_gene: TRBJ1-1; CDR3aa: CAWSTGQPNTEAFF
v_gene: TRBV10-3; j_gene: TRBJ2-7; CDR3aa: CAISSGPGEQYF
v_gene: TRBV30; j_gene: TRBJ1-2; CDR3aa: CAWSVQPAAERGYTF